This passage covers 9 T cell receptor beta chains from one sample sequenced in a study of control samples from healthy donors and cancer patients. The assay was immunoSEQ multiplex PCR, and TCRdb's table has in-frame clones only and misses some. The sample carries about 85,000 clones, approximately 91% recorded once. The sequencing input was blood. Receptors originate from a woman in her sixties in good health.

The J gene is TRBJ1-3, the V gene TRBV6-6, with 8 nucleotides matching TRBD1. J lost 6 bases, V lost 6 bases, and 4 bases had no gene match. This CDR3 has 13 residues. The V gene's germline CDR1 is MNHNY and CDR2 SVGAGI (reference sequence). The CDR3 spells CASSSGGINTIYF. The CDR3 DNA is TGTGCCAGCAGCTCAGGGGGCATAAACACCATATATTTT.

The gene calls are TRBV5-4 and TRBJ2-2; 14 bases match TRBD2. The ends lost 0 bases at V and 6 bases at J; junction bases unmatched: 4. This CDR3 is built from 17 residues. Germline CDR1 reads SGHNT; CDR2 reads YYREEE (reference sequence). As DNA, the CDR3 is TGTGCCAGCAGCTTGGACCCGGGACTAGCGGGGGCCGGGGAGCTGTTTTTT. As protein: CASSLDPGLAGAGELFF.

The J gene is TRBJ2-1, the V gene TRBV2; TRBD1 aligns across 7 bases. J was trimmed by 3 bases and V by 7 bases; bases with no gene match: 3. CDR3 size: 13 residues. Germline V gene sequence: CDR1 SNHLY, CDR2 FYNNEI. This CDR3 reads CASKWDSYNEQFF. The CDR3 coding sequence is TGTGCCAGCAAATGGGACAGCTACAATGAGCAGTTCTTC.

The chain carries TRBV2 and TRBJ2-6; D is unclear. The ends were cut back, 7 bases at V and 3 bases at J, with 7 bases in the middle. The V gene's germline CDR1 is SNHLY and CDR2 FYNNEI. The CDR3 spans 13 residues. CDR3 in amino acids: CASILFGANVLTF. Here the CDR3 DNA reads TGTGCCAGCATCCTCTTTGGGGCCAACGTCCTGACTTTC.

This clone came up a few times. The germline gene is not matched at one end of the junction; a read error may be the cause. V usage is TRBV7-2 and J usage is TRBJ2-7; perhaps TRBD1 as D (5 bases). Germline CDR1 reads SGHTA; CDR2 reads FQGNSA. CDR3 length: 13 residues. The CDR3 nucleotides are TGTGCCAGCAGCTTTTTGGTGTGGCAGGGTTATTTCTTC. Translation gives CASSFLVWQGYFF.

This chain links TRBV12-5 with TRBJ2-3; tentative D call: TRBD2 (6 bases). The CDR3 is 14 amino acids. Germline CDR1 LGHNT, CDR2 FRNRAP. Trimming cost V 5 bases and J 6 bases, with 15 bases left between them. The CDR3 region has the DNA TGTGCTAGTGGTCCGGACGGGGGTATGGATACGCAGTATTTT. Encoded protein: CASGPDGGMDTQYF.

V is TRBV5-4 and J is TRBJ1-4; 7 bases are a match to TRBD1. CDR1 and CDR2 (germline): SGHNT, YYREEE (reference sequence). V shed 4 bases and J 4 bases; nucleotides not matched to a gene: 7. The CDR3 contains 15 residues. CDR3 sequence: CASSQSDRDNEKLFF. The CDR3 DNA follows: TGTGCCAGCAGCCAATCCGACAGGGATAATGAAAAACTGTTTTTT.

This chain joins TRBV19 and TRBJ1-1; no clear D. Germline assignment: CDR1 LNHDA and CDR2 SQIVND (reference sequence). The CDR3 has 15 amino acids. The V end lost 3 bases, the J end lost 5 bases, and 16 bases lay between the germline ends. CDR3 amino acids: CASSIPRAAVTEAFF. The CDR3 bases are TGTGCCAGTAGTATTCCCCGGGCCGCGGTAACTGAAGCTTTCTTT.

At least ten counts were recorded for this clone. This chain uses TRBV19 with TRBJ1-1; 10 bases agree with TRBD1. Losses at the gene ends were 6 bases for V and 3 bases for J; bases not matched to a gene: 4. The CDR3 has 14 amino acids. Germline V CDR1 and CDR2: LNHDA, SQIVND (reference sequence). The CDR3 region is CASRRDRGYTEAFF. The CDR3 DNA sequence: TGTGCCAGTAGGAGGGACAGGGGCTACACTGAAGCTTTCTTT.